This T cell receptor (beta chain) stems from a study of control samples from healthy donors and cancer patients (TCRdb year 2020). The library was made by the immunoSEQ multiplex PCR assay. TCRdb's version of the immuneACCESS table is confined to in-frame rearrangements and falls short of the full clone set. An unresolved V gene accounts for under half of the shortfall where checked; the remainder is of unknown origin. Here the sample has roughly 180,000 clones; around 94% occur a single time. Around 1.5% of the sample is taken by the ten largest. In its sample, this clone was seen once. The antigen it binds to is not known. No base quality information exists; no much larger clone differs at one position. There are 15 amino acids in the CDR3, from cysteine to phenylalanine inclusive. This entry keeps only the CDR3 DNA: 45 bases, framed from base 1. V lost 6 bases and J lost 4 bases, and the count of bases not matched to a germline gene is 9. CDR1 MNHEY and CDR2 SMNVEV were looked up in the germline V gene (reference sequence).

The chain is assembled from TRBV27 and TRBJ2-1, with 7 middle bases fitting TRBD2. The receptor was isolated from a woman in her late teens or twenties in good health. The source material was blood. The CDR3 region: CASSPLGREYNEQFF. The bases are TGTGCCAGCAGCCCGCTAGGGAGGGAGTACAATGAGCAGTTCTTC.